The subject of this entry is one TCR beta chain. The antigen this receptor binds is unknown. There are no base qualities to consult, and no much larger clone falls within one base. TCRbeta CDR3 regions were amplified from genomic DNA using the immunoSEQ Assay, a bias-controlled multiplex PCR. The original methods were these. The number of nucleated cells in each sample was estimated by amplification of reference gene primers within the assay. Sequence reads were collapsed and filtered to measure the absolute abundance of every unique TCRbeta CDR3 rearrangement. For each sample, productive Simpson clonality was calculated as the square root of Simpson's diversity index across productive rearrangements. Held by TCRdb, this immuneACCESS table contains in-frame sequences only and omits some clones. Under half of the omission traces to an unresolved V gene where checked; the cause of the rest is unknown. D and trimming were read from the DNA, whereas the V and J calls and clone size are those reported in that table. The sample table holds roughly 330,000 clones, of which around 90% were seen once. Roughly 8.9% of the sample belongs to the ten largest clones.

In Seattle, one collaborating source enrolled patients while the infection was active and tracked those patients longitudinally over the course of disease. Whole blood was collected in K2EDTA tubes by collaborating institutions according to the institutions' own protocols. For TCRbeta analysis, collaborators shipped samples as frozen whole blood, isolated PBMCs, or DNA extracted from either of those sample types. This record belongs to a study of blood T cell repertoires in COVID-19 (dated by TCRdb to the early 2020s). Broadly, across the study: Collaborator samples came from the United States, Italy and Spain and covered acute and convalescent phases of COVID-19. The prospective study material was composed of cDNA or gDNA derived from T cells, B-cell-depleted T cells, or PBMCs. Deeply sampled blood TCRbeta repertoires from subjects exposed to, actively infected with, or recovered from COVID-19 were included in the dataset. A freely available public database, intended as a resource for researchers studying the immune response to SARS-CoV-2, is where the repertoires were released. Samples came from the ongoing ImmuneRACE study (first 160 participants) plus 1,254 subjects from 6 global collaborators. The sample metadata nearly always contained a de-identified subject ID, COVID-19 status, age in years and sex. Where available, HLA class I and class II types were obtained from metadata supplied by the sample provider rather than from assay-based typing. Findings and caveats that apply to the study as a whole: The quantity of clinical and demographic metadata differed by source and by participant and was supplied without curation.

The source is a man in his thirties or forties with COVID-19, enrolled during active disease. Specimen: peripheral blood.

The CDR3 region has the sequence CASSSEGTGSTF. The nucleotides are TGTGCCAGCAGCTCAGAGGGGACAGGAAGTACCTTC. This chain joins TRBV7-3 to TRBJ1-2, with TRBD1 identical over 8 junction bases. The CDR3 has 12 amino acids, counting the end cysteine and phenylalanine. Kept here is only the CDR3 DNA, which spans 36 bases and is read in frame from base 1. After removal of 4 bases from V and 14 bases from J, the junction retains 9 bases not matched to a gene. As encoded in the germline V gene, CDR1 is SGHTA while CDR2 is FQGTGA.